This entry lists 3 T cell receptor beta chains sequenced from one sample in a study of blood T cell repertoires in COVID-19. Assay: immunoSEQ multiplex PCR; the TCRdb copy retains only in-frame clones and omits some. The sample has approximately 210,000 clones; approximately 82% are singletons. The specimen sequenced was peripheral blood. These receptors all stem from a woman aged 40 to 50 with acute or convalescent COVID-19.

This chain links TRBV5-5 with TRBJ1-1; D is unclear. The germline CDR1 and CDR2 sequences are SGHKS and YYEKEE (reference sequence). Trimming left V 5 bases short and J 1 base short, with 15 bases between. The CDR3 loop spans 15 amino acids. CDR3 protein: CASRLDGFPNTEAFF. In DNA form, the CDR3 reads TGTGCCAGCAGACTAGACGGGTTTCCGAACACTGAAGCTTTCTTT.

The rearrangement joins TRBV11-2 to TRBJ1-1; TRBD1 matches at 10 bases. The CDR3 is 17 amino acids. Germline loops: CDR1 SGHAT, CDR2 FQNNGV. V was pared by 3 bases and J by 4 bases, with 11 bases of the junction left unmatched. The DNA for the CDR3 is TGTGCCAGCAGCTTTACGGACAGGGGGGGTTGGTCCACTGAAGCTTTCTTT. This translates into CASSFTDRGGWSTEAFF.

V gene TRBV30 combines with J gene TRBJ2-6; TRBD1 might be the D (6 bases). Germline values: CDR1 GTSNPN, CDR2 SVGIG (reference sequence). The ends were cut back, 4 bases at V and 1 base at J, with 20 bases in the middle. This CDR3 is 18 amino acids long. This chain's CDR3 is CAWISRQALHSGANVLTF. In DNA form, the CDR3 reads TGTGCCTGGATTTCAAGACAGGCACTCCATTCTGGGGCCAACGTCCTGACTTTC.